This entry is about one T cell receptor beta chain. The data were taken from a study of cytomegalovirus exposure and HLA in healthy donors. TCRdb keeps only in-frame clones here, not all; method: immunoSEQ multiplex PCR. Altogether under 250,000 clones are present, roughly 90% being singletons, with the ten largest covering around 11%. There are 15 residues in the CDR3. Trimming pared 2 bases from V and 0 bases from J, leaving 10 bases between. From germline, CDR1 is SNHLY and CDR2 FYNNEI. The V and J genes are TRBV2 and TRBJ1-1; D is undetermined. The source of this sequence is a man aged 18 to 29 in good health and CMV-seropositive. Material: PBMCs. The CDR3 loop reads CASSERAGLNTEAFF. CDR3 bases: TGTGCCAGCAGTGAACGGGCAGGCCTGAACACTGAAGCTTTCTTT.